The 17 T cell receptor beta chains presented below share a single source sample, sequenced in a study of control samples from healthy donors and cancer patients. This table comes from immunoSEQ multiplex PCR, and its TCRdb copy is limited to in-frame clones, with some not included. This sample yields roughly 86,000 clones, of which 90% to 95% are seen a single time; nearly 1.5% belongs to the top ten. Sample: blood. The receptors stem from a woman aged 25-40 years in good health.

The V gene is TRBV7-9, the J gene TRBJ1-1; D unclear. CDR3 length equals 15 residues. Trimming stripped 5 bases from V and 1 base from J, with 14 bases between. Germline V CDR1 and CDR2: SEHNR, FQNEAQ (reference sequence). The CDR3, as DNA: TGTGCCAGCAGCCTAAAACGGACGGCGAACACTGAAGCTTTCTTT. This encodes CASSLKRTANTEAFF.

The rearrangement links TRBV5-1 to TRBJ1-6; 7 nucleotides align to TRBD1. The CDR3 has 17 amino acids. V trimming: 3 bases; J trimming: 3 bases; junction bases outside the gene matches: 9. Germline V gene lookup returns CDR1 SGHRS and CDR2 YFSETQ. Here the CDR3 DNA reads TGCGCCAGCAGCTCAGACAGGGCCGGCGACTATAATTCACCCCTCCACTTT. Translated, it gives CASSSDRAGDYNSPLHF.

The rearrangement links TRBV24-1 to TRBJ2-3; TRBD1 aligns across 8 bases. The CDR3 is 16 amino acids. V lost 6 bases and J lost 7; bases outside the gene matches: 14. Looked up from germline, CDR1 is KGHDR and CDR2 is SFDVKD. The CDR3 loop is CATSSVGQGMGNTQYF. The CDR3 region has the DNA TGTGCCACCAGTTCCGTAGGACAGGGTATGGGAAATACGCAGTATTTT.

V usage is TRBV10-1 and J usage is TRBJ1-6; a weak D match, TRBD1 (6 bases). Trimming pared 3 bases from V and 7 bases from J, leaving 19 bases between. The CDR3 has 17 amino acids. Per the germline V gene, CDR1 is WNHNN and CDR2 is SYGVQD (reference sequence). The CDR3 region is CASSDITKGQVNSPLHF. The CDR3 DNA sequence: TGCGCCAGCAGTGATATCACTAAGGGACAAGTAAATTCACCCCTCCACTTT.

The DNA of the CDR3 is TGTGCCAGCAGCTTCACAGGGGGAAACTCTGGAAACACCATATATTTT. It yields the protein CASSFTGGNSGNTIYF. The rearrangement joins TRBV7-8 to TRBJ1-3, with 8 bases identical to TRBD1. The trim removed 3 bases at V and 0 bases at J, leaving 4 bases unmatched. CDR1 SGHVS and CDR2 FQNEAQ come from the germline V gene. The CDR3 runs to 16 residues. The full variable domain, rest sourced from reference TRBV7-8 and TRBJ1-3, is GAGVSQSPRYKVAKRGQDVALRCDPISGHVSLFWYQQALGQGPEFLTYFQNEAQLDKSGLPSDRFFAERPEGSVSTLKIQRTQQEDSAVYLCASSFTGGNSGNTIYFGEGSWLTVV.

V gene TRBV18 combines with J gene TRBJ2-1, with 8 bases lining up with TRBD2. The trim removed 4 bases at V and 1 base at J, leaving 9 bases unmatched. The CDR3 loop spans 17 amino acids. Germline assignment: CDR1 KGHSH and CDR2 LQKENI. The CDR3 loop is CASSLLRGLVSYNEQFF. The CDR3, as DNA: TGTGCCAGCTCACTCCTGCGGGGACTAGTATCCTACAATGAGCAGTTCTTC.

This sequence joins TRBV7-9 and TRBJ1-1, with D uncertain. The CDR3 consists of 15 residues. The V end was cut by 1 base, the J end by 2 bases, with 11 bases between. In germline, CDR1 is SEHNR, CDR2 FQNEAQ (reference sequence). The CDR3 here is CASSLDLAVNTEAFF. Here the CDR3 DNA reads TGTGCCAGCAGCTTAGACCTGGCGGTAAACACTGAAGCTTTCTTT.

V is TRBV6-5 and J is TRBJ2-1, with 14 bases fitting TRBD2. The CDR3 sequence is 14 residues long. Germline V gene lookup returns CDR1 MNHEY and CDR2 SVGAGI. Trimming cost V 7 bases and J 16 bases; bases outside gene matches: 12. In DNA form, the CDR3 reads TGTGCCAGCAAGACAGGGGGACTAGCGGGAGAATGTTTCTTC. Its translation is CASKTGGLAGECFF.

The table lists this clone with a count of one. This chain connects TRBV10-3 to TRBJ1-2; D possibly corresponds to TRBD1 (5 bases). Trimming pared 0 bases from V and 8 bases from J, leaving 16 bases between. This CDR3 has 15 residues. Per germline, CDR1 ENHRY and CDR2 SYGVKD. The CDR3 spells CAISESKVDEGGYTF. The CDR3 DNA follows: TGTGCCATCAGTGAGTCAAAGGTGGATGAGGGGGGCTACACCTTC.

This clone was seen once. This chain links TRBV10-3 with TRBJ1-5, with D hard to call. Per germline, CDR1 ENHRY and CDR2 SYGVKD. Trimming took 1 base from V and 0 from J, leaving 7 bases between them. The CDR3 spans 15 residues. CDR3: CAISELGPSNQPQHF. DNA for the CDR3: TGTGCCATCAGTGAGTTAGGCCCTAGCAATCAGCCCCAGCATTTT.

The J gene is TRBJ2-7, the V gene TRBV18; 9 bases align to TRBD2. The CDR3 runs to 15 residues. Germline loops: CDR1 KGHSH, CDR2 LQKENI. V gave up 3 bases and J gave up 6 bases; unmatched junction bases: 9. The CDR3 loop reads CASSPISGSGSEQYF. CDR3 in DNA: TGTGCCAGCTCACCCATTAGCGGGAGTGGCTCCGAGCAGTACTTC.

The sample holds one count of this clone. The rearrangement links TRBV5-6 to TRBJ2-7; no firm D call. CDR1 is SGHDT, CDR2 YYEEEE, per germline. V lost 4 bases to trimming and J lost 0 bases, with 8 bases between them. The CDR3 loop spans 13 amino acids. The CDR3 DNA is TGTGCCAGCAGCCTGGGCAACTCCTACGAGCAGTACTTC. Amino acid sequence: CASSLGNSYEQYF.

V usage is TRBV11-3 and J usage is TRBJ2-7, with 7 bases that match TRBD1. The CDR3 extends over 16 amino acids. Germline CDR1 is SGHNT and CDR2 is YENEEA. The V gene end was trimmed by 1 base and the J gene end by 6 bases; junction bases not matched to a gene: 12. The CDR3 DNA sequence: TGTGCCAGCAGCTTAGCCCGAGACAGGGTCTCTGGCGAGCAGTACTTC. Translation gives CASSLARDRVSGEQYF.

The V gene is TRBV4-1, the J gene TRBJ1-3; TRBD1 might be the D (5 bases). The CDR3 consists of 18 residues. The germline gives CDR1 MGHRA, CDR2 YSYEKL. With 1 base removed from V and 4 bases from J, the gap between germline ends came to 20 bases. The CDR3 sequence: CASSQVARTGVDGNTIYF. The CDR3 bases are TGCGCCAGCAGCCAAGTCGCCCGAACGGGGGTCGACGGAAACACCATATATTTT.

J is TRBJ1-6 and V is TRBV9; D uncertain. Germline V gene lookup returns CDR1 SGDLS and CDR2 YYNGEE. This CDR3 has 13 residues. V lost 6 bases and J 6 bases, leaving 10 bases between the germline ends. CDR3 coding DNA: TGTGCCAGCAACCTGGGGTTTAATTCACCCCTCCACTTT. It specifies CASNLGFNSPLHF. The full variable domain, rest sourced from reference TRBV9 and TRBJ1-6, is DSGVTQTPKHLITATGQRVTLRCSPRSGDLSVYWYQQSLDQGLQFLIQYYNGEERAKGNILERFSAQQFPDLHSELNLSSLELGDSALYFCASNLGFNSPLHFGNGTRLTVT.

This rearrangement joins TRBV6-5 to TRBJ1-3, with 7 bases aligning to TRBD1. Trimming took 2 bases from V and 4 from J; bases not matched to a gene: 5. Germline V gives CDR1 MNHEY, CDR2 SVGAGI. The CDR3 is 15 residues long. DNA for the CDR3: TGTGCCAGCAGTTACCGACAGGGAGTAGGAAACACCATATATTTT. Translating it yields CASSYRQGVGNTIYF.

V usage is TRBV19 and J usage is TRBJ1-2; tentative D call: TRBD1 (5 bases). The V end lost 8 bases, the J end lost 5 bases, and 15 bases lay between the germline ends. The CDR3 runs 13 residues. The V gene's germline CDR1 is LNHDA and CDR2 SQIVND (reference sequence). The CDR3 loop is CASSERGSYGYTF. The CDR3 DNA reads TGTGCCAGTTCAGAGAGGGGTTCATATGGCTACACCTTC.